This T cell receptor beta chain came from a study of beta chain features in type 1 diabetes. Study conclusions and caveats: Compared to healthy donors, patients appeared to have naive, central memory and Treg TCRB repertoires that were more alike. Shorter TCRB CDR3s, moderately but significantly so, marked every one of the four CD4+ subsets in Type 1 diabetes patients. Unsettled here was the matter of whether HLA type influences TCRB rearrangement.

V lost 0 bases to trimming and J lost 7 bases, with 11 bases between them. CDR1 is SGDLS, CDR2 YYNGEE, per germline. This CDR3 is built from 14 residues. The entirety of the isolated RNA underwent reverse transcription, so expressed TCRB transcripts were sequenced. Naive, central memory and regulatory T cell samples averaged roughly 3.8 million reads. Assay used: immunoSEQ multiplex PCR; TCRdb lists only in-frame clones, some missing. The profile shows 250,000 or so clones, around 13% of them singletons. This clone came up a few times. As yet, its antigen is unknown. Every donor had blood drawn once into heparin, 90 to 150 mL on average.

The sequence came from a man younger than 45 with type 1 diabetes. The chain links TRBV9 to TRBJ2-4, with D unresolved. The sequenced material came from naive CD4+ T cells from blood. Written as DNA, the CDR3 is TGTGCCAGCAGCGTAGGGGCACCTGGGAACATTCAGTACTTC. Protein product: CASSVGAPGNIQYF.